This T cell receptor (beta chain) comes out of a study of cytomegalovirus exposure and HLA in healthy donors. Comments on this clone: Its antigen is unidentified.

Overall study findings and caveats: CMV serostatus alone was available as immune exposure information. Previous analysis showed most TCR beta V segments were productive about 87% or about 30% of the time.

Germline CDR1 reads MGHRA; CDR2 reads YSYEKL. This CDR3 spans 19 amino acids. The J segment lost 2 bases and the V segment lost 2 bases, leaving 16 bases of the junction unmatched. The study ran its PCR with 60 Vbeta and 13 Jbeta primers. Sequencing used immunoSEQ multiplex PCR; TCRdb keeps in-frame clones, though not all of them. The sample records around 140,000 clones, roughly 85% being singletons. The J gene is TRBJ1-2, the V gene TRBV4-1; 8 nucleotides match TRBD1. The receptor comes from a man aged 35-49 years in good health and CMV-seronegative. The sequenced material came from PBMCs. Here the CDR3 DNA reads TGCGCCAGCAGCCAACCTTTCGGCCAGGCAGGGGGCCCGAACTATGGCTACACCTTC. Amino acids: CASSQPFGQAGGPNYGYTF.